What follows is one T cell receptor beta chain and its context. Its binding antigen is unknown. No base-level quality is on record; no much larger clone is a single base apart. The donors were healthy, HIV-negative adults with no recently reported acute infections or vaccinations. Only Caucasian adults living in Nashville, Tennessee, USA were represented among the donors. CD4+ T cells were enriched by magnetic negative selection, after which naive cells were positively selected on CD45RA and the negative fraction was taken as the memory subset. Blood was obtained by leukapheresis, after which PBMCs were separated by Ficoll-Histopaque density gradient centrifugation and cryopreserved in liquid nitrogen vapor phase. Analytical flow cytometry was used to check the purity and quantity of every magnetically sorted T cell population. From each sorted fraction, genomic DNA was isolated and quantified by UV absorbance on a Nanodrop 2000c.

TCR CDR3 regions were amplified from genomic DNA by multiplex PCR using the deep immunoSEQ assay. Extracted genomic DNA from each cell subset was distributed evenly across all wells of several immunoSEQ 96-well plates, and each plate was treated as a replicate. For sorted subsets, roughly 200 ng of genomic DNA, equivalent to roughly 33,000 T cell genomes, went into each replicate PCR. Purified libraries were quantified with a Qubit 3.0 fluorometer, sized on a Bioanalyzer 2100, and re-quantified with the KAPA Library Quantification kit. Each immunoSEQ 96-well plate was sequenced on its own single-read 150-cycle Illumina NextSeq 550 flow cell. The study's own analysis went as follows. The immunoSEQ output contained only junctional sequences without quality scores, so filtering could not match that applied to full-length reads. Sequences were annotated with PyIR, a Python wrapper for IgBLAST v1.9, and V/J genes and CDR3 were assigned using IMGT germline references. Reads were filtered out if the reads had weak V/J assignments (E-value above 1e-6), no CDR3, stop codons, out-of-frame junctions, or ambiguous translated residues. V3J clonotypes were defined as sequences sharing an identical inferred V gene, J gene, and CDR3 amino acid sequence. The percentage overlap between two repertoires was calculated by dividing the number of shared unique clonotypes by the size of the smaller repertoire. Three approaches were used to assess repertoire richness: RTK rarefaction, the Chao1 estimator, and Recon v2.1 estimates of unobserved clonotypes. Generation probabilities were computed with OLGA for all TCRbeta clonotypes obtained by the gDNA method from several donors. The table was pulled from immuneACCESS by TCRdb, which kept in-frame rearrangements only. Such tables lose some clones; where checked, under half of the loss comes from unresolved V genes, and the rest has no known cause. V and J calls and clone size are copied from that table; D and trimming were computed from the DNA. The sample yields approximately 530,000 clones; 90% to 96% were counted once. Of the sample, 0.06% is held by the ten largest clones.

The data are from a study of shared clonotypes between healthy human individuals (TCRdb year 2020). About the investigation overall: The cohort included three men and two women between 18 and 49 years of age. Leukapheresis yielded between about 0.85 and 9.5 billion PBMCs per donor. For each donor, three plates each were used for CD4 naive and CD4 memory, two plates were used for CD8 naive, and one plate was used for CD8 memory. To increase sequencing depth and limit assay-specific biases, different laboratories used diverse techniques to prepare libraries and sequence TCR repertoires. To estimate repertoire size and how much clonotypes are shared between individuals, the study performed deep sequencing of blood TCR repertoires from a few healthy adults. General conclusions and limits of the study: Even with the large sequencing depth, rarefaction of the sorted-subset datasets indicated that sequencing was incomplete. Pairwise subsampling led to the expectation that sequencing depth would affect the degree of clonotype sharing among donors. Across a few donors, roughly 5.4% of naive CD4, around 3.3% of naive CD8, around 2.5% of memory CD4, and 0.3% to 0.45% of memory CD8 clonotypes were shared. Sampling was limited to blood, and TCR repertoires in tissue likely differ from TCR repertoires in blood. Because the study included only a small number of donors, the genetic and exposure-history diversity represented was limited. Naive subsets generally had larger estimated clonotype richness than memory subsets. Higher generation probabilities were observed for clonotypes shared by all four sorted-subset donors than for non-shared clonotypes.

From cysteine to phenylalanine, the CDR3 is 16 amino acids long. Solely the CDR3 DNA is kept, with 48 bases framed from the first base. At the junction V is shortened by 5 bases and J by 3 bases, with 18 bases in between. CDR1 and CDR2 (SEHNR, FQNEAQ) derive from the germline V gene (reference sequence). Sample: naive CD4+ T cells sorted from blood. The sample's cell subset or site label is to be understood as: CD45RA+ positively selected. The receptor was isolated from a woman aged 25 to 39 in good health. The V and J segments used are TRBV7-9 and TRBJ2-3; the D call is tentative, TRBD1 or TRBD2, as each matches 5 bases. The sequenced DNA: TGTGCCAGCAGCCCCCAAATCGGGGCTACGACAGATACGCAGTATTTT. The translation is CASSPQIGATTDTQYF. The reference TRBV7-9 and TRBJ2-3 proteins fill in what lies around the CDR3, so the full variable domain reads DTGVSQNPRHKITKRGQNVTFRCDPISEHNRLYWYRQTLGQGPEFLTYFQNEAQLEKSRLLSDRFSAERPKGSFSTLEIQRTEQGDSAMYLCASSPQIGATTDTQYFGPGTRLTVL.